These T cell receptor beta chains were read from a single sample in a study of T cell responses to AZD1222 COVID-19 vaccine. Only in-frame clones appear in the TCRdb table, and some are missing; sequencing was by immunoSEQ multiplex PCR. In the table there are around 140,000 clones, roughly nine tenths of which are singletons. The specimen comprised peripheral blood, sampled 28 days after the second AZD1222 dose. The source is an adult who received the AZD1222 COVID-19 vaccine. CDR3s include the opening cysteine and the closing phenylalanine or tryptophan. The D gene is left open where the match is weak. Only part of the rows carry a size: once, few, many, or a class if the clone is expanded.

TGTGCCAGCAGTTTATACAGGGGAGAGACCACTGAAGCTTTCTTT | CASSLYRGETTEAFF | few | TRBJ1-1 | TRBD1 | TRBV27
TGTGCCAGCAGTTCAACAGGGCACGGCTACACCTTC | CASSSTGHGYTF | . | TRBJ1-2 | . | TRBV2
TGTGCCAGCAGCCCCAGCACAGGGCGATACAATTCACCCCTCCACTTT | CASSPSTGRYNSPLHF | . | TRBJ1-6 | . | TRBV28
TGTGCCAGCAGCTTATTGGGCGGGAGAGGAAAGCAAGAGACCCAGTACTTC | CASSLLGGRGKQETQYF | . | TRBJ2-5 | TRBD2 | TRBV13
TGTGCCTGGAGTATGTCCTACCAAGAGACCCAGTACTTC | CAWSMSYQETQYF | . | TRBJ2-5 | . | TRBV30
TGTGCCAGCAACCCGCTAGGACAGGGGGACTTTTATAATTCACCCCTCCACTTT | CASNPLGQGDFYNSPLHF | . | TRBJ1-6 | TRBD1 | TRBV2
TGTGCCAGCAGCTTGGGGCACTCCTATAATTCACCCCTCCACTTT | CASSLGHSYNSPLHF | . | TRBJ1-6 | . | TRBV5-6
TGTGCCAGCAGCCCTGGGACCTACGAGCAGTACTTC | CASSPGTYEQYF | . | TRBJ2-7 | . | TRBV6-2/TRBV6-3
TGTGCCAGCTCACAAGGACTAGCGGGAGTCACCGGGGAGCTGTTTTTT | CASSQGLAGVTGELFF | . | TRBJ2-2 | TRBD2 | TRBV18
TGTGCCACCAGCAGAGATCCCTTGTCGGGCTCCTACAATGAGCAGTTCTTC | CATSRDPLSGSYNEQFF | once | TRBJ2-1 | . | TRBV15
TGTGCAGCCGGGGGGGCCTACGAGCAGTACTTC | CAAGGAYEQYF | . | TRBJ2-7 | TRBD2 | TRBV10-3
TGTGCCAGCTCACCACCACAGGGGGACTACAATGAGCAGTTCTTC | CASSPPQGDYNEQFF | . | TRBJ2-1 | TRBD1 | TRBV18
TGTGCCAGCATTGAGGGACAGCTTAATTCACCCCTCCACTTT | CASIEGQLNSPLHF | . | TRBJ1-6 | TRBD1 | TRBV2
TGTGCCAGCAGCTTGGCAGCAAGCGGAGGCCTCTACGAGCAGTACTTC | CASSLAASGGLYEQYF | once | TRBJ2-7 | . | TRBV5-8
TGTGCCAGCAGCTTAGTGGTGGGGCCGAGGGTTGAGCAGTTCTTC | CASSLVVGPRVEQFF | few | TRBJ2-1 | . | TRBV7-2
TGCGCCAGCAGCACAGGACTAGCGGGAACTCCAGATACGCAGTATTTT | CASSTGLAGTPDTQYF | . | TRBJ2-3 | TRBD2 | TRBV5-1
TGTGCCAGCAGTTACTCCGGCGGGGTCGAGCAGTACTTC | CASSYSGGVEQYF | medium-sized | TRBJ2-7 | . | TRBV6-2/TRBV6-3
TGCAGCGTTGAAAGGACAGGGGGGACTGAAGCTTTCTTT | CSVERTGGTEAFF | . | TRBJ1-1 | TRBD1 | TRBV29-1
TGTGCCAGCAGCTCCCGGGGGGGGCTCAGCTCCTACAATGAGCAGTTCTTC | CASSSRGGLSSYNEQFF | . | TRBJ2-1 | TRBD2 | TRBV11-2
TGTGCCAGCAGCCAGGGGCCGTTGAACACTGAAGCTTTCTTT | CASSQGPLNTEAFF | . | TRBJ1-1 | . | TRBV16
TGTGCCAGCAGCTTGGGGGTTGGTAATTCACCCCTCCACTTT | CASSLGVGNSPLHF | . | TRBJ1-6 | . | TRBV11-3
TGTGCCAGCAGTGAAAGAAGACAGGGGGGTGAAAAACTGTTTTTT | CASSERRQGGEKLFF | . | TRBJ1-4 | TRBD1 | TRBV6-1
TGTGCCAGCTCTCCCCAGTACAATCAGCCCCAGCATTTT | CASSPQYNQPQHF | . | TRBJ1-5 | . | TRBV27
TGTGCCAGCAGCGTTAGCGGGAGTGGGACCGGGGAGCTGTTTTTT | CASSVSGSGTGELFF | . | TRBJ2-2 | TRBD2 | TRBV7-3
TGTGCCATCAGAAACAGTGCTAGCACAGATACGCAGTATTTT | CAIRNSASTDTQYF | . | TRBJ2-3 | . | TRBV10-3
TGTGCCAGCAGCTCCCCCAGCGCACAGGGGGCGCATGAAAAACTGTTTTTT | CASSSPSAQGAHEKLFF | . | TRBJ1-4 | TRBD1 | TRBV7-9
TGTGCCAGCAGCAGCCCGGGGGGGGCCGGAGAGACCCAGTACTTC | CASSSPGGAGETQYF | . | TRBJ2-5 | TRBD2 | TRBV6-2/TRBV6-3
TGTGCCATCAGTGAGTTGGGACAGGGGGCTACTGAAGCTTTCTTT | CAISELGQGATEAFF | . | TRBJ1-1 | TRBD1 | TRBV10-3
TGTGCCAGCAGCTTAGGGCAGGGGGCAGGCTATGGCTACACCTTC | CASSLGQGAGYGYTF | . | TRBJ1-2 | TRBD1 | TRBV7-9
TGTGCCAGCAGCCAAAGTGGCGGGTCCTCCTACGAGCAGTACTTC | CASSQSGGSSYEQYF | . | TRBJ2-7 | . | TRBV3-1/TRBV3-2
TGTGCCAGTCAGGTGGGCATTCAGGGGCATCGGGGAAACACCATATATTTT | CASQVGIQGHRGNTIYF | . | TRBJ1-3 | . | TRBV28
TGTGCCAGCAGTGGGCGGGAGGGCCCATGGGACTACAATGAGCAGTTCTTC | CASSGREGPWDYNEQFF | few | TRBJ2-1 | TRBD2 | TRBV27
TGTGCCAGTAGTATTACCACAGGGAATGAAAAACTGTTTTTT | CASSITTGNEKLFF | . | TRBJ1-4 | . | TRBV19
TGTGCCAGCAGCTCCGGGAGGGGGGCCTCCAATGAGCAGTTCTTC | CASSSGRGASNEQFF | . | TRBJ2-1 | TRBD2 | TRBV7-3
TGTGCCAGCAGTGACGAAAGAGGGACAGGCTATAATTCACCCCTCCACTTT | CASSDERGTGYNSPLHF | . | TRBJ1-6 | TRBD1 | TRBV6-1
TGTGCCACCAGCAGGACCGGGACAGAGCTTTACACCGGGGAGCTGTTTTTT | CATSRTGTELYTGELFF | once | TRBJ2-2 | TRBD1 | TRBV15
TGCGCCAGCAGTCTCGGGACACGGAACACCGGGGAGCTGTTTTTT | CASSLGTRNTGELFF | . | TRBJ2-2 | . | TRBV4-1
TGTGCCAGCTTCGGTGGCGGGTATGGCTACACCTTC | CASFGGGYGYTF | . | TRBJ1-2 | . | TRBV6-5
TGTGCCAGTAGGAGGGACAGTGAAGCTTTCTTT | CASRRDSEAFF | . | TRBJ1-1 | TRBD1 | TRBV19
TGTGCCAGCAGGTTAGCGGGTTACCTTCCCAATGAGCAGTTCTTC | CASRLAGYLPNEQFF | . | TRBJ2-1 | TRBD2 | TRBV27
TGTGCCAGCAGTGAGGACAGGATCACTGAAGCTTTCTTT | CASSEDRITEAFF | . | TRBJ1-1 | TRBD1 | TRBV6-1
TGTGCCAGCAGCAAAGGCGACTCCTACGAGCAGTACTTC | CASSKGDSYEQYF | . | TRBJ2-7 | . | TRBV7-6
TGTGCCAGCAGTTACGGGACAGGGATCAACACTGAAGCTTTCTTT | CASSYGTGINTEAFF | . | TRBJ1-1 | TRBD1 | TRBV6-2/TRBV6-3